This T cell receptor (beta chain) stems from a study of spatial heterogeneity in lung cancer. Background on the study: Alpha-chain detections were consistently fewer than beta-chain detections among the sequences.

Study results and limitations: Circulating ubiquitous expanded tumor TCRs were observed more frequently at resection than at follow-up.

This clonotype was recorded at least ten times. Its antigen remains unknown. As to time point: sample taken at primary tumor resection. Whole RNA was taken from tumor, nontumor lung or frozen PBMC; it was then sequenced unsorted. The cohort: around 77 early-stage, untreated non-small cell lung cancer patients. CDR1 LGHDT and CDR2 YNNKEL come from the germline V gene (reference sequence). V was pared by 4 bases and J by 5 bases, with 10 bases of the junction left unmatched. The CDR3 has 16 residues. TCR cDNA molecules each carried a unique molecular identifier. TCRdb used MiXCR to reprocess the 5' RACE reads, holding one entry per CDR3 protein. The table shows tens of thousands of distinct CDR3 sequences, with roughly 12% occurring only once.

Sample: PBMCs, taken at surgery. V is TRBV3-1 and J is TRBJ2-5; 10 bases map to TRBD1. The receptor comes from a male donor with early-stage non-small cell lung cancer. The CDR3 protein is CASSPNTGQGLETQYF. The CDR3 DNA reads as TGTGCCAGCAGCCCGAATACGGGACAGGGGTTGGAGACCCAGTACTTC.